The T cell receptor beta chain under discussion was sequenced for a study of CD8+ T cells in alopecia areata. Study at large: Administration of oral tofacitinib to treated patients was at 5 to 10 mg twice daily.

Obtained from alopecia areata patients were lesional scalp punch biopsies along with peripheral blood. Extraction and reverse transcription of RNA yielded cDNA as the sequencing template. Only in-frame clones appear in the TCRdb table, and some are missing; sequencing was by immunoSEQ multiplex PCR. This table has more than 100,000 clones, roughly 61% appearing once. V was clipped by 0 bases and J by 3 bases, with 18 bases between them. The CDR3 is 17 residues long. The germline gives CDR1 SGHTA, CDR2 FQGTGA. This TCR was recovered from a human donor with alopecia areata. This specimen consisted of CD4+ T cells sorted from blood, obtained at week 0. The chain employs TRBV7-3 and TRBJ2-7; D uncertain. The CDR3 region is CASSLTPSGSFVYEQYF. CDR3 bases: TGTGCCAGCAGCTTAACCCCCTCTGGTAGTTTCGTCTACGAGCAGTACTTC.